These T cell receptor beta chains were read from a single sample in a study of T cell responses to AZD1222 COVID-19 vaccine. Profiling relied on immunoSEQ multiplex PCR, and the TCRdb table lists in-frame clones only, not all of them. Of tens of thousands of clones listed, over 75% are singletons. The material was peripheral blood, obtained 28 days after the second AZD1222 dose. These receptors were collected from an adult who received the AZD1222 COVID-19 vaccine. Each CDR3 is given with its conserved first and last residue. A D gene is named only where the DNA matches it firmly. Size tells how often a clone was seen (once, few, many) or the class of an expanded clone, and some rows leave it out.

J gene | V gene | clone size | D gene | CDR3 DNA | CDR3 protein
TRBJ1-4 | TRBV15 | - | - | TGTGCCACCAGCAATCTGCAGGGGATTAATGAAAAACTGTTTTTT | CATSNLQGINEKLFF
TRBJ2-3 | TRBV7-2 | - | TRBD2 | TGTGCCAGCAGCTTAGGACTAGCGGGGGTCACAGATACGCAGTATTTT | CASSLGLAGVTDTQYF
TRBJ1-2 | TRBV28 | - | - | TGTGCCAGCAGTTCCGGGTCCTATGGCTACACCTTC | CASSSGSYGYTF
TRBJ2-5 | TRBV28 | - | - | TGTGCCAGCAGTGGCCTTTGGGAGGGGGCGCGGGGGACCCAGTACTTC | CASSGLWEGARGTQYF
TRBJ1-2 | TRBV4-2 | - | TRBD1 | TGTGCCAGCAGCCCCTTGGGTGAGAGACAGGGGGGCTACTATGGCTACACCTTC | CASSPLGERQGGYYGYTF
TRBJ2-1 | TRBV7-3 | - | TRBD2 | TGTGCCAGCAGCTTAAGGCGCGGGGGGAGCGATGAGCAGTTCTTC | CASSLRRGGSDEQFF
TRBJ2-5 | TRBV5-6 | few | - | TGTGCCAGCAGCGGACTACAGGGGCAAGAGACCCAGTACTTC | CASSGLQGQETQYF
TRBJ1-5 | TRBV2 | - | TRBD1 | TGTGCCAGCAACGGGGACAGTGGGAATCAGCCCCAGCATTTT | CASNGDSGNQPQHF
TRBJ1-3 | TRBV28 | - | - | TGTGCCAGCAGGCAGGGTGGTGTTGGAAACACCATATATTTT | CASRQGGVGNTIYF
TRBJ2-3 | TRBV5-4 | - | - | TGTGCCAGCAGCTTGGACAGCACAGATACGCAGTATTTT | CASSLDSTDTQYF
TRBJ2-5 | TRBV28 | once | - | TGTGCCAGTACAGCGAAGGAGACCCAGTACTTC | CASTAKETQYF
TRBJ1-5 | TRBV27 | - | - | TGTGCCAGCAGTCCCATCGACAGACTCAATCAGCCCCAGCATTTT | CASSPIDRLNQPQHF
TRBJ1-1 | TRBV19 | - | - | TGTGCCAGTAGCCCGGACAGAGACACTGAAGCTTTCTTT | CASSPDRDTEAFF
TRBJ2-1 | TRBV6-5 | - | - | TGTGCCAGCAAAGCCCCGACGGCCGAGCAGTTCTTC | CASKAPTAEQFF
TRBJ2-1 | TRBV7-7 | - | TRBD2 | TGTGCTAGCAGCTTAAAGCTAGCGGGGGGCGGGAATGAGCAGTTCTTC | CASSLKLAGGGNEQFF
TRBJ2-3 | TRBV27 | - | TRBD2 | TGTGCCAGCAGTTCCCACCGGACTAGCGGGGGGGCTGGAGATACGCAGTATTTT | CASSSHRTSGGAGDTQYF
TRBJ2-7 | TRBV11-2 | - | - | TGTGCCAGCAGCCAGAGTTACGAGCAGTACTTC | CASSQSYEQYF
TRBJ2-1 | TRBV7-2 | - | - | TGTGCCAGCAGCCCCTCCCCGGGACTCCCCCAGTTCTTC | CASSPSPGLPQFF
TRBJ1-1 | TRBV5-1 | - | - | TGCGCCAGCAGCTTAGGCTGGTCGGACACTGAAGCTTTCTTT | CASSLGWSDTEAFF
TRBJ1-6 | TRBV6-5 | - | - | TGTGCCAGCAGTTATTCCAATTCAGGGGTATCACCCCTCCACTTT | CASSYSNSGVSPLHF
TRBJ1-1 | TRBV7-2 | once | TRBD1 | TGTGCCAGCAGCCCTCAGGGGGCGGCTGAAGCTTTCTTT | CASSPQGAAEAFF
TRBJ2-7 | TRBV7-9 | once | - | TGTGCCAGCAGCCGGGACTTCCCCTACGAGCAGTACTTC | CASSRDFPYEQYF
TRBJ1-5 | TRBV15 | few | - | TGTGCCACCAGCAGAGATACTAGGGGGGATCAGCCCCAGCATTTT | CATSRDTRGDQPQHF
TRBJ1-2 | TRBV18 | - | - | TGTGCCAGCTCACCAGGGACGGAGCCTAACTATGGCTACACCTTC | CASSPGTEPNYGYTF
TRBJ1-1 | TRBV2 | - | TRBD1 | TGTGCCAGCAGTTCTCGACAGGGAACTGAAGCTTTCTTT | CASSSRQGTEAFF
TRBJ1-1 | TRBV7-9 | - | - | TGTGCCAGCAGGTCCGAACTAGGCACTGAAGCTTTCTTT | CASRSELGTEAFF